A selection of T cell receptor beta chains follows, all from one sample in a study of blood T cell repertoires in COVID-19. Libraries were prepared by immunoSEQ multiplex PCR; TCRdb keeps only in-frame clonotypes and omits some of them. The sample holds tens of thousands of clones, about nine tenths seen once. The specimen was peripheral blood. These receptors were collected from a woman aged 70 to 79 with active COVID-19. Both conserved end residues are part of each CDR3. Fields, in order: CDR3 DNA, CDR3 protein, J gene, D gene, clone size, V gene. The D gene is left open where the match is weak. Clone size is stated in some rows and not others, as once, few, many or a class when expanded.

TGTGCCAGCAGCTTGGCGAGGCAGGGGAGAGAAAAACTGTTTTTT | CASSLARQGREKLFF | TRBJ1-4 | - | few | TRBV5-6
TGTGCCAGCAGCCGCAACAGGGATCCTAATGAAAAACTGTTTTTT | CASSRNRDPNEKLFF | TRBJ1-4 | - | once | TRBV4-2
TGTGCCAGCAGCGCGGGGGGTCGGGATGAGACCCAGTACTTC | CASSAGGRDETQYF | TRBJ2-5 | TRBD2 | - | TRBV9
TGTGCCATTGGGGGACAGGTGCCCTCACAGCCCCAGCATTTT | CAIGGQVPSQPQHF | TRBJ1-5 | TRBD1 | - | TRBV6-5
TGCGCCAGCAGCCCAGGGGCCATGGGCAGCAATCAGCCCCAGCATTTT | CASSPGAMGSNQPQHF | TRBJ1-5 | - | - | TRBV4-1
TGTGCCAGCAGCTTAGGGCCAGGGTCTCTGTACGAGCAGTACTTC | CASSLGPGSLYEQYF | TRBJ2-7 | - | - | TRBV7-3
TGTGCCAGCAGCACCTCCAGGGGCGAGACTGAAGCTTTCTTT | CASSTSRGETEAFF | TRBJ1-1 | - | - | TRBV7-9
TGCGCCAGCAGCGTGGGACACGGGGTGGGCAATGAGCAGTTCTTC | CASSVGHGVGNEQFF | TRBJ2-1 | - | - | TRBV5-1
TGCGCCAGCAGCCCCCCCACAGGGGATGCCTCGGAGACCCAGTACTTC | CASSPPTGDASETQYF | TRBJ2-5 | TRBD1 | - | TRBV10-2
TGTGCCAGTGGACAGGCTCACACAGATACGCAGTATTTT | CASGQAHTDTQYF | TRBJ2-3 | TRBD1 | - | TRBV19
TGTGCCCCCGGAGCCCATGAGGACAGGGTCGGCTCTGGGGCCAACGTCCTGACTTTC | CAPGAHEDRVGSGANVLTF | TRBJ2-6 | TRBD1 | - | TRBV3-1/TRBV3-2
TGCGCCAGCAGTCCCAGCGGGGGGGCTCTCAATGAGCAGTTCTTC | CASSPSGGALNEQFF | TRBJ2-1 | TRBD2 | - | TRBV23-1
TGTGCCAGCAGTACGTTGGGGCGAGGGACCCAGTACTTC | CASSTLGRGTQYF | TRBJ2-5 | - | - | TRBV6-2/TRBV6-3
TGTGCCAGCAGCTTGGATTTCGCGGACACTGAAGCTTTCTTT | CASSLDFADTEAFF | TRBJ1-1 | - | - | TRBV5-4
TGTGCCAGCAGTTGGGGAGCGGGAGCGAACACCGGGGAGCTGTTTTTT | CASSWGAGANTGELFF | TRBJ2-2 | TRBD2 | - | TRBV5-4
TGCGCCAGCAGCCAAGGCTCCAGGGGGTACGAGCAGTACTTC | CASSQGSRGYEQYF | TRBJ2-7 | TRBD1 | - | TRBV4-1
TGTGCCAGCAGTGAAGTCGGAGGTAGCTATGGCTACACCTTC | CASSEVGGSYGYTF | TRBJ1-2 | - | - | TRBV2
TGTGCCAGCAGCGGAAAGACTAGCGGGGGGGAGTACGAGCAGTACTTC | CASSGKTSGGEYEQYF | TRBJ2-7 | TRBD2 | - | TRBV11-2
TGTGCCAGCAGCCGCGACATAACCGGGGAGCTGTTTTTT | CASSRDITGELFF | TRBJ2-2 | - | - | TRBV7-2
TGTGCCAGCAGGAGGGACAGCTATAGCAATCAGCCCCAGCATTTT | CASRRDSYSNQPQHF | TRBJ1-5 | TRBD1 | - | TRBV7-9